This T cell receptor beta chain emerged from a study of CD8+ T cells in alopecia areata. Per the germline V gene, CDR1 is SGHRS and CDR2 is YFSETQ. This CDR3 is built from 14 residues. Unmatched junction bases numbered 9, after V lost 0 bases and J lost 10 bases. Study results and caveats: It was lesional scalp, especially alopecia totalis/universalis, that showed higher clonality than normal scalp. Patients displayed less clarity in TCR sharing than mice, a finding possibly related to HLA. Alphabeta T cells residing in normal skin are also sequenced in scalp samples.

Extracted from the samples, RNA was reverse transcribed into cDNA to serve as the sequencing template. Data came from immunoSEQ multiplex PCR; TCRdb stores just in-frame clones and leaves some out. The table records about 150,000 clones, 40% to 50% of them present only once. In alopecia areata patients, both lesional scalp punch biopsies and peripheral blood were collected. For this clone: Its target is unknown.

The sequence was collected from a human donor with alopecia areata. The chain uses TRBV5-1 and TRBJ2-5; 7 bases agree with TRBD2. Sequencing was done on a sample of CD4+ T cells sorted from blood. CDR3 in DNA: TGCGCCAGCAGCTTGGGAAAAGCGGGAACAGGCCAGTACTTC. This codes for CASSLGKAGTGQYF.